The 30 T cell receptor beta chains below come from one sample, sequenced in a study of low-dose radiotherapy and immunotherapy resistance in tumors. Time point in this sample: before trial treatment. First-strand cDNA relied on TRAV- and TRBV-specific primers spanning alpha and beta chains. The PCR that amplified TCRs ran for 20 cycles, relying on a constant-region primer and a V-primer adapter. TCRdb recomputed calls from the reads with MiXCR, one row per CDR3 protein. The table lists 55,000 to 80,000 distinct CDR3 sequences, 26% of them singletons, with less than 8% in the top ten. The sequencing used PBMCs, collected before treatment. The receptor source for this set is a male donor with rectosigmoid adenocarcinoma.

The rearrangement joins TRBV5-5 to TRBJ2-1; the match to TRBD1 covers 7 bases. CDR3 length: 14 amino acids. Germline lookup yields CDR1 SGHKS and CDR2 YYEKEE (reference sequence). V trimming: 3 bases; J trimming: 5 bases; junction bases outside the gene matches: 5. The chain's CDR3 is CASSSGTANNEQFF. The CDR3 DNA reads TGTGCCAGCAGCTCCGGGACAGCGAACAATGAGCAGTTCTTC.

This clonotype has ten or more counts. The chain has TRBV3-1 and TRBJ2-1; 10 nucleotides line up with TRBD1. The CDR3 spans 14 residues. V lost 5 bases and J lost 7; bases outside the gene matches: 5. The germline CDR1 and CDR2 sequences are LGHDT and YNNKEL (reference sequence). CDR3 DNA: TGTGCCAGCAGCTGGACAGGGGGAGGGAATGAGCAGTTCTTC. Translating gives CASSWTGGGNEQFF.

This clonotype has at least ten counts. The chain carries TRBV9 and TRBJ1-3; D might be TRBD1 (5 bases). CDR3 length equals 14 residues. V lost 7 bases, J lost 4 bases, and 15 bases lay in between. CDR1 SGDLS and CDR2 YYNGEE come from the germline V gene. Here the CDR3 reads CASGSQGTGNTIYF. Written as DNA, the CDR3 is TGTGCCAGCGGAAGCCAGGGAACCGGAAACACCATATATTTT.

V gene TRBV7-9 combines with J gene TRBJ2-1; D unclear. The CDR3 covers 13 residues. CDR1 is SEHNR and CDR2 is FQNEAQ in the germline V gene (reference sequence). Trimming pared 1 base from V and 8 bases from J, leaving 9 bases between. The CDR3 spells CASSLGSQDEQFF. The CDR3 DNA is TGTGCCAGCAGCTTAGGCTCTCAGGATGAGCAGTTCTTC.

V gene TRBV29-1 combines with J gene TRBJ1-2; possible D gene TRBD1, 5 bases. V was clipped by 6 bases and J by 3 bases, with 11 bases between them. Per germline, CDR1 SQVTM and CDR2 ANQGSEA. The CDR3 runs 12 residues. The CDR3 sequence is CSVPGPYYGYTF. CDR3 nucleotide sequence: TGCAGCGTGCCGGGACCCTACTATGGCTACACCTTC.

This clonotype was counted many times. The gene calls are TRBV6-2 or TRBV6-3 and TRBJ2-2, with a possible D match to TRBD2 (5 bases). The length of the CDR3 is 15 residues. Germline V lookup: CDR1 MNHEY, CDR2 SVGEGT. V lost 4 bases and J 1 base, leaving 10 bases between the germline ends. CDR3 in amino acids: CASSWLRENTGELFF. In nucleotides, the CDR3 is TGTGCCAGCAGTTGGCTACGGGAGAACACCGGGGAGCTGTTTTTT.

Comments on this clonotype: A far larger clone is one base from this, pointing to a likely read error. The chain recombines TRBV2 with TRBJ2-1; 7 bases are a match to TRBD2. Germline V CDR1 and CDR2: SNHLY, FYNNEI. The CDR3 runs to 14 residues. V was clipped by 6 bases and J by 10 bases; unmatched bases: 12. In DNA, the CDR3 is TGTGCCAGCAGGGGCGGGGGAAAGGTTCACGAGCAGTTCTTC. Residues: CASRGGGKVHEQFF.

The chain employs TRBV28 and TRBJ2-7; the match to TRBD2 covers 9 bases. Trimming removed 5 bases from V and 5 bases from J; junction bases left unmatched: 7. CDR1 and CDR2 (germline): MDHEN, SYDVKM. CDR3 length: 14 residues. The CDR3 sequence is CASSRGRAPNEQYF. The CDR3 DNA sequence: TGTGCCAGCAGTCGCGGGAGGGCACCCAACGAGCAGTACTTC. Using reference TRBV28 and TRBJ2-7 for the parts outside the CDR3, the full variable domain is DVKVTQSSRYLVKRTGEKVFLECVQDMDHENMFWYRQDPGLGLRLIYFSYDVKMKEKGDIPEGYSVSREKKERFSLILESASTNQTSMYLCASSRGRAPNEQYFGPGTRLTVT.

This clonotype occurred a few times. A far bigger clonotype differs at one base, so this is likely a read error. This chain joins TRBV6-5 and TRBJ2-5; no definite D call. The V end was cut by 2 bases, the J end by 11 bases, with 15 bases between. Germline CDR1 is MNHEY and CDR2 is SVGAGI. This CDR3 has 13 amino acids. The CDR3 DNA reads TGTGCCAGCAGTTACACCCAATATGTGGAGCAGTACTTC. This translates into CASSYTQYVEQYF.

The table lists this clonotype with many counts. The chain uses TRBV28 and TRBJ1-4, with D possibly TRBD1 on 6 matching bases. This CDR3 is 14 amino acids long. Germline V gives CDR1 MDHEN, CDR2 SYDVKM. CDR3 DNA: TGTGGGATCAGGGGTGCGGCAACTAATGAAAAACTGTTTTTT. Translating it yields CGIRGAATNEKLFF.

V gene TRBV7-2 combines with J gene TRBJ2-5, with D maybe TRBD2 (5 bases). Trimming left V 0 bases short and J 6 bases short, with 17 bases between. Germline values: CDR1 SGHTA, CDR2 FQGNSA. The CDR3 length is 16 residues. CDR3 bases: TGTGCCAGCAGCTTAGCTAGCGTTTTGTCTGGGAAGACCCAGTACTTC. Encoded protein: CASSLASVLSGKTQYF. Based on the CDR3 plus reference TRBV7-2 and TRBJ2-5, the full variable domain is GAGVSQSPSNKVTEKGKDVELRCDPISGHTALYWYRQSLGQGLEFLIYFQGNSAPDKSGLPSDRFSAERTGGSVSTLTIQRTQQEDSAVYLCASSLASVLSGKTQYFGPGTRLLVL.

This clonotype has ten or more counts. The genes are TRBV18 and TRBJ2-7, with 12 bases fitting TRBD1. CDR1 is KGHSH and CDR2 is LQKENI in the germline V gene. Germline trimming cut 4 bases from V and 5 bases from J; bases unmatched to any gene: 6. This CDR3 region has 15 residues. CDR3 region: CASSRIGTGGHEQYF. The CDR3 region has the DNA TGTGCCAGCTCACGTATAGGGACAGGGGGCCACGAGCAGTACTTC.

In its sample, this clonotype was seen many times. The chain couples TRBV12-3 or TRBV12-4 to TRBJ2-3; D is tentatively TRBD1 or TRBD2 (5 bases each). With 1 base removed from V and 4 bases from J, the gap between germline ends came to 9 bases. The CDR3 loop spans 14 amino acids. The CDR3 DNA sequence: TGTGCCAGCAGTTTAGGTGGGGGACCAGATACGCAGTATTTT. It is translated as CASSLGGGPDTQYF.

CDR3 DNA: TGTGCCAGTAGTATAGGGCTGGGGGGCCCCCATCAGCCCCAGCATTTT. Translated, it gives CASSIGLGGPHQPQHF. This chain joins TRBV19 and TRBJ1-5; a possible D gene is TRBD1 (6 bases). Looked up from germline, CDR1 is LNHDA and CDR2 is SQIVND (reference sequence). Between the trimmed V and J ends, which lost 1 base and 5 bases, there was a span of 15 bases. The length of the CDR3 is 16 residues. Combining the CDR3 with reference TRBV19 and TRBJ1-5 gives the whole variable domain DGGITQSPKYLFRKEGQNVTLSCEQNLNHDAMYWYRQDPGQGLRLIYYSQIVNDFQKGDIAEGYSVSREKKESFPLTVTSAQKNPTAFYLCASSIGLGGPHQPQHFGDGTRLSIL.

There are many counts of this clonotype. The CDR3 DNA reads as TGCGCCAGCAGCTTTGGAGGGTCCACTGGGGCCAACGTCCTGACTTTC. Protein: CASSFGGSTGANVLTF. The chain links TRBV5-1 to TRBJ2-6, with TRBD2 as a possible D gene (6 bases). This CDR3 is 16 amino acids long. Germline V gene sequence: CDR1 SGHRS, CDR2 YFSETQ. Deletions cut 2 bases from V and 2 bases from J, with 11 bases between. The full variable domain, rest sourced from reference TRBV5-1 and TRBJ2-6, is KAGVTQTPRYLIKTRGQQVTLSCSPISGHRSVSWYQQTPGQGLQFLFEYFSETQRNKGNFPGRFSGRQFSNSRSEMNVSTLELGDSALYLCASSFGGSTGANVLTFGAGSRLTVL.

Concerning this clonotype itself: A far larger clone is only one base removed, so a read error is likely. The chain recombines TRBV7-2 with TRBJ2-5; the match to TRBD2 covers 11 bases. V shed 0 bases, J shed 11 bases, and the junction held 20 bases outside the gene matches. This CDR3 is built from 19 residues. CDR1 SGHTA and CDR2 FQGNSA come from the germline V gene. CDR3 protein: CASSLALLAGGLSYNEQYF. CDR3 DNA sequence: TGTGCCAGCAGCTTAGCGCTCCTAGCGGGAGGATTGAGCTACAATGAGCAGTACTTC.

This clonotype appeared a single time. A single base is all that separates this from a far larger clone, so a read error is likely. The chain links TRBV10-1 to TRBJ2-1; the D gene could be TRBD1 or TRBD2 (5 bases each). The germline V gene encodes CDR1 WNHNN and CDR2 SYGVQD (reference sequence). Deletions cut 2 bases from V and 10 bases from J, with 15 bases between. The CDR3 totals 14 residues. CDR3 DNA: TGCGCCAGCAGTGAGATGGGACGCTTTTCCGAGCAGTTCTTC. It yields the protein CASSEMGRFSEQFF.

This clonotype occurred many times. The V and J genes are TRBV7-9 and TRBJ2-3; TRBD2 matches at 7 bases. The J segment lost 2 bases and the V segment lost 4 bases, leaving 3 bases of the junction unmatched. There are 14 residues in the CDR3. Per germline, CDR1 SEHNR and CDR2 FQNEAQ (reference sequence). The CDR3 loop reads CASSYRDYTDTQYF. CDR3 bases: TGTGCCAGCAGCTACCGGGACTACACAGATACGCAGTATTTT.

This clonotype appeared many times. This chain links TRBV19 with TRBJ1-5; unclear D gene. This CDR3 region has 13 residues. V was clipped by 3 bases and J by 2 bases, with 5 bases between them. Germline CDR1 is LNHDA and CDR2 is SQIVND (reference sequence). In nucleotides, the CDR3 is TGTGCCAGTAGTATCGTAGGCAATCAGCCCCAGCATTTT. As protein: CASSIVGNQPQHF.

CDR3 DNA sequence: TGTGCCAGCAGTTTGTCCGGGACAGGGTTCTATGGCTACACCTTC. Amino acid sequence: CASSLSGTGFYGYTF. The V and J genes are TRBV27 and TRBJ1-2; 9 positions agree with TRBD1. Per germline, CDR1 MNHEY and CDR2 SMNVEV (reference sequence). The CDR3 is 15 residues long. V lost 3 bases to trimming and J lost 4 bases; unmatched junction nucleotides: 6.

The chain joins TRBV20-1 to TRBJ2-7; D unclear. V dropped 5 bases and J dropped 7 bases, with 21 bases sitting between them. Per germline, CDR1 DFQATT and CDR2 SNEGSKA (reference sequence). The CDR3 consists of 14 residues. In DNA form, the CDR3 reads TGCAGTGCTGCAGGTGGACCTAACACGGAGGAGCAGTACTTC. It encodes CSAAGGPNTEEQYF.

This clonotype has ten or more counts. The chain joins TRBV19 to TRBJ1-1; the D is unclear. The germline gives CDR1 LNHDA, CDR2 SQIVND (reference sequence). This CDR3 region has 16 residues. V was shortened by 8 bases and J by 1 base, with 20 bases between the two germline ends. The CDR3 DNA reads TGTGCCAGTTCGTTTGATTTGGCCCGCCCGAACACTGAAGCTTTCTTT. This sequence encodes CASSFDLARPNTEAFF.

The chain combines TRBV5-6 with TRBJ2-7; 13 positions agree with TRBD2. Trimming cost V 0 bases and J 5 bases; bases outside gene matches: 17. The CDR3 sequence is 20 residues long. Germline CDR1 SGHDT, CDR2 YYEEEE. CDR3 loop: CASSLEVPNRLAGGSDEQYF. CDR3 in DNA: TGTGCCAGCAGCTTGGAGGTCCCGAATAGACTAGCGGGAGGTTCGGACGAGCAGTACTTC.

The chain joins TRBV4-2 to TRBJ2-2; D uncertain. V lost 0 bases and J lost 8, with 22 bases in between. Per the germline V gene, CDR1 is LGHNA and CDR2 is YNFKEQ. The CDR3 contains 18 residues. The CDR3 protein is CASSQDSSSPPSRGELFF. In DNA, the CDR3 is TGTGCCAGCAGCCAAGATTCTTCTTCCCCCCCCTCGAGAGGGGAGCTGTTTTTT.

This clonotype was observed many times. This chain links TRBV29-1 with TRBJ1-4; D uncertain. Deletions cut 4 bases from V and 11 bases from J, with 11 bases between. The CDR3 has 11 residues. From germline, CDR1 is SQVTM and CDR2 ANQGSEA. CDR3 nucleotides: TGCAGCGTTGTCGAACAGCACAAACTGTTTTTT. Translating it yields CSVVEQHKLFF.

Concerning this clonotype: This likely reflects a read error, since a far larger clone is one base away. The chain couples TRBV28 to TRBJ2-7, with D unclear. Germline CDR1 reads MDHEN; CDR2 reads SYDVKM. The CDR3 consists of 11 residues. The V end was cut by 7 bases, the J end by 7 bases, with 11 bases between. The CDR3, as DNA: TGTGCCAGCATGAGGTCCAAGGAGCAGTACTTC. It codes for CASMRSKEQYF.

This clonotype showed up many times. This chain links TRBV9 with TRBJ1-2, with 8 bases fitting TRBD1. This CDR3 is 15 amino acids long. After removal of 2 bases from V and 2 bases from J, the junction contained 5 bases not matched to a gene. Germline V gene lookup returns CDR1 SGDLS and CDR2 YYNGEE. CDR3 sequence reads: CASSVTRQGNYGYTF. The CDR3 DNA is TGTGCCAGCAGCGTGACTCGACAGGGGAACTATGGCTACACCTTC. Full variable domain (outside the CDR3, taken from reference TRBV9 and TRBJ1-2): DSGVTQTPKHLITATGQRVTLRCSPRSGDLSVYWYQQSLDQGLQFLIQYYNGEERAKGNILERFSAQQFPDLHSELNLSSLELGDSALYFCASSVTRQGNYGYTFGSGTRLTVV.

The sample holds many counts of this clonotype. The chain has TRBV7-2 and TRBJ2-7; TRBD1 might be the D (6 bases). V was trimmed by 5 bases and J by 4 bases, leaving 18 bases between them. The CDR3 is 15 amino acids. Germline CDR1 SGHTA, CDR2 FQGNSA. The CDR3 DNA sequence: TGTGCCAGCAGCCCGAAGGCTGGGGGCGAGTACGAGCAGTACTTC. Translation gives CASSPKAGGEYEQYF.

This chain connects TRBV6-1 to TRBJ1-2, with no clear D. From germline, CDR1 is MNHNS and CDR2 SASEGT. V was cut by 2 bases and J by 4 bases, with 8 bases left in between. The CDR3 covers 13 residues. The CDR3 region has the DNA TGTGCCAGCAGTGAAACAAGGATCTATGGCTACACCTTC. It encodes CASSETRIYGYTF.

Only one count was recorded for this clonotype. A far larger clone is one nucleotide away, so this likely arose from a read error. This chain uses TRBV10-3 with TRBJ2-1, with TRBD2 matching 7 bases. CDR1 and CDR2 (germline): ENHRY, SYGVKD. This CDR3 has 15 amino acids. The J segment lost 5 bases and the V segment lost 5 bases, leaving 9 bases of the junction unmatched. CDR3 region: CAISRGLDKNNEQFF. The CDR3, as DNA: TGTGCCATCAGTCGCGGACTAGACAAGAACAATGAGCAGTTCTTC.